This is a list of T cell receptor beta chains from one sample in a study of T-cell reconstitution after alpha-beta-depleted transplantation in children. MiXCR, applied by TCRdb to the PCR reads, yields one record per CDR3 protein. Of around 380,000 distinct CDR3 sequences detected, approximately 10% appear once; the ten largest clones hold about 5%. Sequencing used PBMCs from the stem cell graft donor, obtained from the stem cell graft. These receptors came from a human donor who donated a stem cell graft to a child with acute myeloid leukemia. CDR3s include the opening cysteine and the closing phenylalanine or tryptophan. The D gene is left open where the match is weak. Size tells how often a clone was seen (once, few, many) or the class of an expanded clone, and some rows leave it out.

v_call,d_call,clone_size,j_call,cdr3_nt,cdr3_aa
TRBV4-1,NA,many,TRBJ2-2,TGCGCCAGCAGCCAAGATCTGTCGGGGGCCCAAGCCGGGGAGCTGTTTTTT,CASSQDLSGAQAGELFF
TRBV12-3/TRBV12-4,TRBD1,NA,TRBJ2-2,TGTGCCAGCAGTGGTCAGGGGGCGGCTAACGGGGAGCTGTTTTTT,CASSGQGAANGELFF
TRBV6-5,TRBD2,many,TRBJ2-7,TGTGCCAGCAGTTACTCGAGAGCGGGAGCCTACGAGCAGTACTTC,CASSYSRAGAYEQYF
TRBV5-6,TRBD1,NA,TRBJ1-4,TGTGCCAGCACCTTATTCCCGGGACAGAATGAAAAACTGTTTTTT,CASTLFPGQNEKLFF
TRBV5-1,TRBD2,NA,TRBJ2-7,TGCGCCAGCAGCTTGGTTAGCGGGCCAGCCTACGAGCAGTACTTC,CASSLVSGPAYEQYF
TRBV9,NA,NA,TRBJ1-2,TGTGCCAGCAGCATAGCCTTTAACTATGGCTACACCTTC,CASSIAFNYGYTF
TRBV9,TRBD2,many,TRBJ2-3,TGTGCCAGCAGCCCAGAGGGGACTAGCGGAGCCCGATCATACACAGATACGCAGTATTTT,CASSPEGTSGARSYTDTQYF
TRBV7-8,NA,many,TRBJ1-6,TGTGCCAGCAGCTTCGGGACCTTCTATAATTCACCCCTCCACTTT,CASSFGTFYNSPLHF
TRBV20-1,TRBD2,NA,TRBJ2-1,TGCAGTGCTAGGGGTTTCCGGGAGGGCCAAACCTACAATGAGCAGTTCTTC,CSARGFREGQTYNEQFF
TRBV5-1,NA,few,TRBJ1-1,TGCGCCAGCAGCGTGGATCTGGGGAACACTGAAGCTTTCTTT,CASSVDLGNTEAFF
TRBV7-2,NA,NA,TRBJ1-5,TGTGCCAGCAGCGAGGACATTAGCAATCAGCCCCAGCATTTT,CASSEDISNQPQHF
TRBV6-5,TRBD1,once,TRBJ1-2,TGTGCCAGCAGTTACACGGGACAGGGGGGAAGAAATGGCTACACCTTC,CASSYTGQGGRNGYTF
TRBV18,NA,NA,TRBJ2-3,TGTGCCAGCTCACCCGGAGCCAACGCAAGGGGAAAGTTGGGAGATACGCAGTATTTT,CASSPGANARGKLGDTQYF
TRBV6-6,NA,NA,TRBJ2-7,TGTGCCAGCAGTTACGGGACAAGGGGCCCCGAGCAGTACTTC,CASSYGTRGPEQYF
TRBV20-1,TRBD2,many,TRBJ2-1,TGCAGTGCTAGAGATAGCGGGACCGCCTACAATGAGCAGTTCTTC,CSARDSGTAYNEQFF
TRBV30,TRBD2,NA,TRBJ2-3,TGTGCCTGGAGGACTAGCGGGGTAACACCCGGAGGCACAGATACGCAGTATTTT,CAWRTSGVTPGGTDTQYF
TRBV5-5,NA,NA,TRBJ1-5,TGTGCCAGCAGCTTGTTTGGGGTAGCCAGCAATCAGCCCCAGCATTTT,CASSLFGVASNQPQHF